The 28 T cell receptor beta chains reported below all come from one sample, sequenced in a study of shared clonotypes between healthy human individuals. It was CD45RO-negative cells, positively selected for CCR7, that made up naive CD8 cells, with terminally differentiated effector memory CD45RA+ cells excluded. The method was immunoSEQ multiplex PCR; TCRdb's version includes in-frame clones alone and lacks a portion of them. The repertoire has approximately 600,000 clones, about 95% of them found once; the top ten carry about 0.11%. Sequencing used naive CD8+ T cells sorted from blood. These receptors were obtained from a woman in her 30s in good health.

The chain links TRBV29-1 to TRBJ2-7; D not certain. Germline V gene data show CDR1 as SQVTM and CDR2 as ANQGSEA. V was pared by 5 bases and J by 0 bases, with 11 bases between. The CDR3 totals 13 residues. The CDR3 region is CSVNFRSSYEQYF. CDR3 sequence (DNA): TGCAGCGTTAACTTCCGAAGCTCCTACGAGCAGTACTTC.

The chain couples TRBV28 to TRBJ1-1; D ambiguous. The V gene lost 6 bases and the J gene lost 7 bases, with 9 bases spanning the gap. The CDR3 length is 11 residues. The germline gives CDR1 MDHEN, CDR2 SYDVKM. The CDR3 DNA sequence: TGTGCCAGCAGATCCACGAATGAAGCTTTCTTT. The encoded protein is CASRSTNEAFF.

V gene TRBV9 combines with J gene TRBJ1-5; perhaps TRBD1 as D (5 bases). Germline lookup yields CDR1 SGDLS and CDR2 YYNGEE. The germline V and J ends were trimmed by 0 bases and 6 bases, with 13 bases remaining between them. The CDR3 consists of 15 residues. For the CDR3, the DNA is TGTGCCAGCAGCGTAGGGGGGGAGCTTGGTCAGCCCCAGCATTTT. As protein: CASSVGGELGQPQHF.

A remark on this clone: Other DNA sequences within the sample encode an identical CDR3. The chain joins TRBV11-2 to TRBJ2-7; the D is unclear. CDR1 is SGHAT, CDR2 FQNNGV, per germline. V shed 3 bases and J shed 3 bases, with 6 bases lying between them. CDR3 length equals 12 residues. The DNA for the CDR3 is TGTGCCAGCAGCTTGGGCAGCTACGAGCAGTACTTC. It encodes CASSLGSYEQYF.

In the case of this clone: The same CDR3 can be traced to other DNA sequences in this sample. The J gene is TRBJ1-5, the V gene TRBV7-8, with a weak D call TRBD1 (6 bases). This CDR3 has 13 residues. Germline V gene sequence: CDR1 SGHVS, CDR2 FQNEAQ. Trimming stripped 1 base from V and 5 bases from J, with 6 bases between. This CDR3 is CASSLEGDQPQHF. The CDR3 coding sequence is TGTGCCAGCAGCTTAGAGGGGGATCAGCCCCAGCATTTT.

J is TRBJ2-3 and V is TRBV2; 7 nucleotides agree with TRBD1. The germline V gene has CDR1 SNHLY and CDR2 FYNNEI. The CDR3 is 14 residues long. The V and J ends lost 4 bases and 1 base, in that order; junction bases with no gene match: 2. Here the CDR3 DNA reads TGTGCCAGCAGTGGGACAGGTCGCACAGATACGCAGTATTTT. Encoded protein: CASSGTGRTDTQYF.

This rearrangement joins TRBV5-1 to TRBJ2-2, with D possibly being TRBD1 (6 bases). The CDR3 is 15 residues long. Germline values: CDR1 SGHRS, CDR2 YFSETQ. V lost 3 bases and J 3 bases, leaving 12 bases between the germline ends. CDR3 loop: CASSSDRRYTGELFF. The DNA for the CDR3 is TGCGCCAGCAGCTCTGACAGGAGATACACCGGGGAGCTGTTTTTT.

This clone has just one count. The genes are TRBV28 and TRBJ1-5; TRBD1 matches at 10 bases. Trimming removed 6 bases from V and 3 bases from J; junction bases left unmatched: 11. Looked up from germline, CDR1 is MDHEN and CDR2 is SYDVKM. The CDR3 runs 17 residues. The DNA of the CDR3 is TGTGCCAGCAGATCGGACAGGGGGAGTCTGACCAATCAGCCCCAGCATTTT. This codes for CASRSDRGSLTNQPQHF.

The CDR3 DNA reads TGTGCCAGCCTCTCGGACATGGGCACAGATACGCAGTATTTT. Encoded protein: CASLSDMGTDTQYF. The chain joins TRBV2 to TRBJ2-3, with D possibly being TRBD1 (5 bases). The CDR3 runs to 14 residues. V was pared by 8 bases and J by 1 base, with 13 bases between. Germline V gene lookup returns CDR1 SNHLY and CDR2 FYNNEI.

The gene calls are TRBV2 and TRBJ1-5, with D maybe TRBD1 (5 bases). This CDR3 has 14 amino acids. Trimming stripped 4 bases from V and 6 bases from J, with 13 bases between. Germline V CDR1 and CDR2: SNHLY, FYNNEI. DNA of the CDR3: TGTGCCAGCAGTGGTTGGGGGGTCCTTCAGCCCCAGCATTTT. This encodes CASSGWGVLQPQHF. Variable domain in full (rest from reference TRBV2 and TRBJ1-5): EPEVTQTPSHQVTQMGQEVILRCVPISNHLYFYWYRQILGQKVEFLVSFYNNEISEKSEIFDDQFSVERPDGSNFTLKIRSTKLEDSAMYFCASSGWGVLQPQHFGDGTRLSIL.

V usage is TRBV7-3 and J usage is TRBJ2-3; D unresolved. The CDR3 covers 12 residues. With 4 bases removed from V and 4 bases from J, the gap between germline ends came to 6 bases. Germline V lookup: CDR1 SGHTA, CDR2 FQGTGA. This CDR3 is CASSSPPDTQYF. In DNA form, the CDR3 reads TGTGCCAGCAGCTCACCCCCAGATACGCAGTATTTT.

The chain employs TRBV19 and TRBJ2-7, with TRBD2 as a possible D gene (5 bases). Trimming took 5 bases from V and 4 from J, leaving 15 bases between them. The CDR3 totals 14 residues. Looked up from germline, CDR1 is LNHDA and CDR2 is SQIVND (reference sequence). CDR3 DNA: TGTGCCAGTAGTCCCACAGTCGGAGGATACGAGCAGTACTTC. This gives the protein CASSPTVGGYEQYF.

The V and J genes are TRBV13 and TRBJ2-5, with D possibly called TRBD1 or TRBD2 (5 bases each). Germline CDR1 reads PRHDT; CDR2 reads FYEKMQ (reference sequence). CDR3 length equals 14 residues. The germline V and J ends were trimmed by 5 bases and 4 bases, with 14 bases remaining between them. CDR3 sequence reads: CASSGAVAGETQYF. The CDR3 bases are TGTGCCAGCAGCGGGGCGGTCGCGGGAGAGACCCAGTACTTC.

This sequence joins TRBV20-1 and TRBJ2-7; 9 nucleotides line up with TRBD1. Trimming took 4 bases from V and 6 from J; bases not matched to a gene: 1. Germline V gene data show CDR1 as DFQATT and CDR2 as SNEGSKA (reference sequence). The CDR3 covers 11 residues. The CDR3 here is CSAIQGAEQYF. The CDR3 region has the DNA TGCAGTGCTATACAGGGGGCCGAGCAGTACTTC.

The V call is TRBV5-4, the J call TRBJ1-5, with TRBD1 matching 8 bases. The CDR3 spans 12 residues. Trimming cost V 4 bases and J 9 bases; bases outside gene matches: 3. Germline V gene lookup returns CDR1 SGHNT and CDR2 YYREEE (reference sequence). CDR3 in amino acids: CASSAGTGPQHF. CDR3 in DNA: TGTGCCAGCAGCGCCGGGACAGGGCCCCAGCATTTT.

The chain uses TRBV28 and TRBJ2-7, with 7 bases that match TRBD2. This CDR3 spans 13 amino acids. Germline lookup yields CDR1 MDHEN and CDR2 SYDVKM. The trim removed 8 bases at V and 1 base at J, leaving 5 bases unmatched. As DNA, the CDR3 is TGTGCCAGCTGGGGCGGGAGTTCCTACGAGCAGTACTTC. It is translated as CASWGGSSYEQYF.

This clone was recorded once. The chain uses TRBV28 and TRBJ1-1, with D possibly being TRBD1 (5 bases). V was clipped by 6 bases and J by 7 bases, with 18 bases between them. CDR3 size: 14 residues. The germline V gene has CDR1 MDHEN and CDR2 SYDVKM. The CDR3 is CASRHPGSGLEAFF. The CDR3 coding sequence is TGTGCCAGCAGGCATCCCGGGTCGGGACTTGAAGCTTTCTTT.

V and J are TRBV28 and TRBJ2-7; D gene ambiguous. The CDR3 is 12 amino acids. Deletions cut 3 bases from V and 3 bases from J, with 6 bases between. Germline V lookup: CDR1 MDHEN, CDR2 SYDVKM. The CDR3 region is CASSFQVYEQYF. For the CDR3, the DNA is TGTGCCAGCAGTTTCCAGGTCTACGAGCAGTACTTC.

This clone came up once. CDR3 in DNA: TGTGCCAGCAGCTCGTTACAATCCACCGGGGAGCTGTTTTTT. As protein: CASSSLQSTGELFF. The rearrangement joins TRBV13 to TRBJ2-2; no reliable D call. This CDR3 has 14 amino acids. V shed 4 bases and J shed 4 bases, with 10 bases lying between them. CDR1 is PRHDT and CDR2 is FYEKMQ in the germline V gene (reference sequence).

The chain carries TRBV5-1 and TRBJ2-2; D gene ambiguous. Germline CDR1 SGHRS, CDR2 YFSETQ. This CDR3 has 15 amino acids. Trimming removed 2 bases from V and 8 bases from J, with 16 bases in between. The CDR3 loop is CASSFGHPLGGELFF. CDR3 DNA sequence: TGCGCCAGCAGCTTTGGGCATCCTTTGGGAGGGGAGCTGTTTTTT. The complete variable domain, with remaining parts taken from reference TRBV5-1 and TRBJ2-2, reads KAGVTQTPRYLIKTRGQQVTLSCSPISGHRSVSWYQQTPGQGLQFLFEYFSETQRNKGNFPGRFSGRQFSNSRSEMNVSTLELGDSALYLCASSFGHPLGGELFFGEGSRLTVL.

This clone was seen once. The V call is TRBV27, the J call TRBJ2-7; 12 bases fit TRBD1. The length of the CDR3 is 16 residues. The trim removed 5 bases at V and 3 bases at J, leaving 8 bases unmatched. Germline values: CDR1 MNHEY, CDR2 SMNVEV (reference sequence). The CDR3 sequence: CASSRSGTGGFYEQYF. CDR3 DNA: TGTGCCAGCAGTCGATCCGGGACAGGGGGCTTCTACGAGCAGTACTTC.

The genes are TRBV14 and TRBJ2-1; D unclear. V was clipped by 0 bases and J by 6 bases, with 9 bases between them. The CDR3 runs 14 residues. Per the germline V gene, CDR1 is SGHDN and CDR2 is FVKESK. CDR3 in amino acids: CASSQDEGFNEQFF. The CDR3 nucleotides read TGTGCCAGCAGCCAAGATGAAGGCTTCAATGAGCAGTTCTTC.

CDR3 DNA sequence: TGTGCCAGCAGTTTACCGCGGGAGGGCCGACTTGAGCAGTTCTTC. Protein product: CASSLPREGRLEQFF. This sequence joins TRBV28 and TRBJ2-1; 9 positions agree with TRBD2. The CDR3 runs 15 residues. Looked up from germline, CDR1 is MDHEN and CDR2 is SYDVKM. After removal of 2 bases from V and 9 bases from J, the junction contained 8 bases not matched to a gene.

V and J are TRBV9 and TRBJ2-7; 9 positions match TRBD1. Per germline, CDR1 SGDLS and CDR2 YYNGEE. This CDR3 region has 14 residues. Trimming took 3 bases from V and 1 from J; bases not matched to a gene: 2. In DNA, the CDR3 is TGTGCCAGCAGCGAACAGGGGGCGTCCTACGAGCAGTACTTC. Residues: CASSEQGASYEQYF.

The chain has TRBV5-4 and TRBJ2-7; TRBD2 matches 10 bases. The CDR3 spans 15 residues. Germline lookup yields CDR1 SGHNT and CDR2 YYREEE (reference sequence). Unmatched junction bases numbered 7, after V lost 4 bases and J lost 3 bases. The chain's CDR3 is CASSHTLAGVYEQYF. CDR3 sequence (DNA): TGTGCCAGCAGCCACACTCTAGCGGGAGTCTACGAGCAGTACTTC.

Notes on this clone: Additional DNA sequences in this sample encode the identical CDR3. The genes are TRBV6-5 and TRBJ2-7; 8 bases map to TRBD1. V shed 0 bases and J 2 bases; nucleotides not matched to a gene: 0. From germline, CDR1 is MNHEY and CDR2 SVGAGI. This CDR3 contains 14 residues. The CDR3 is CASSYSTGAYEQYF. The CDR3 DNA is TGTGCCAGCAGTTACTCGACAGGGGCCTACGAGCAGTACTTC.

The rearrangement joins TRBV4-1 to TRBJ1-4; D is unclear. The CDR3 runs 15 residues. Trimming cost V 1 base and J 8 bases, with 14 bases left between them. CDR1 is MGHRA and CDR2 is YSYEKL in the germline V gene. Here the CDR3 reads CASSQAASLNEKLFF. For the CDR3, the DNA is TGCGCCAGCAGCCAAGCCGCATCCCTCAACGAAAAACTGTTTTTT.

CDR3 sequence reads: CSVHPTGGAIRGETQYF. The CDR3 region has the DNA TGCAGCGTCCACCCGACCGGGGGCGCGATAAGAGGAGAGACCCAGTACTTC. The chain is built from TRBV29-1 and TRBJ2-5, with D possibly called TRBD1 or TRBD2 (6 bases each). The germline V and J ends were trimmed by 6 bases and 4 bases, with 27 bases remaining between them. CDR1 and CDR2 from the germline V gene are SQVTM and ANQGSEA. There are 17 residues in the CDR3.